The 25 T cell receptor beta chains listed next were all sequenced from one sample in a study of shared clonotypes between healthy human individuals. Repertoires were generated with immunoSEQ multiplex PCR, while TCRdb's copy carries only in-frame clones and drops some. The table has approximately 95,000 clones, around 67% seen once; the top ten hold 40% to 45%. The material sequenced was memory CD8+ T cells sorted from blood. Subset given: CD45RO+ cells pooled with CCR7-negative TemRA cells. These receptors were collected from a man between 25 and 39 years old in good health.

The chain is built from TRBV7-7 and TRBJ2-5; a possible D gene is TRBD2 (5 bases). Germline V lookup: CDR1 SSHAT, CDR2 FNYEAQ (reference sequence). Trimming shortened V by 4 bases and J by 5 bases, and 17 bases separated the two germline ends. The CDR3 has 15 residues. CDR3 nucleotide sequence: TGTGCCAGCAGCTCAACCCCGGGAAGTTCGGAGACCCAGTACTTC. Its translation is CASSSTPGSSETQYF.

On this clone itself: Since a much larger clone is just one base distant, this may be a read error. Other DNA sequences of this sample code for an identical CDR3. The chain combines TRBV7-9 with TRBJ2-7, with 14 nucleotides matching TRBD2. The CDR3 is made up of 17 amino acids. CDR1 is SEHNR and CDR2 is FQNEAQ in the germline V gene (reference sequence). CDR3 coding DNA: TGCGCCAGCAGCTCTACGACTAGCGGGAGGGCCGAGTACGAGCAGTACTTC. Amino acids: CASSSTTSGRAEYEQYF. Full variable domain (rest looked up from reference TRBV7-9 and TRBJ2-7): DTGVSQNPRHKITKRGQNVTFRCDPISEHNRLYWYRQTLGQGPEFLTYFQNEAQLEKSRLLSDRFSAERPKGSFSTLEIQRTEQGDSAMYLCASSSTTSGRAEYEQYFGPGTRLTVT.

This clone was recorded a few times. This sequence joins TRBV4-3 and TRBJ2-7; the match to TRBD2 covers 15 bases. Germline V lookup: CDR1 LGHNA, CDR2 YSLEER. V lost 4 bases, J lost 5 bases, and 6 bases stayed unmatched. The CDR3 covers 16 residues. The CDR3 region has the DNA TGCGCCAGCAGCCCGGGACTAGCGGGAGGCGGCCACGAGCAGTACTTC. This encodes CASSPGLAGGGHEQYF.

This clone has ten or more counts. This chain connects TRBV28 to TRBJ2-7; 8 nucleotides agree with TRBD2. The CDR3 length is 17 residues. The germline V gene has CDR1 MDHEN and CDR2 SYDVKM. Trimming cost V 1 base and J 3 bases; bases outside gene matches: 11. DNA of the CDR3: TGTGCCAGCAGTTTATTAATGACGGGAGGGGGTCGCTACGAGCAGTACTTC. Residues: CASSLLMTGGGRYEQYF.

J is TRBJ1-1 and V is TRBV7-8; a possible D gene is TRBD1 (5 bases). Per the germline V gene, CDR1 is SGHVS and CDR2 is FQNEAQ. V lost 1 base and J 8 bases, leaving 20 bases between the germline ends. This CDR3 has 16 amino acids. CDR3 DNA: TGTGCCAGCAGCTTAGAATTTACAATCGATCGGGGCGAAGCTTTCTTT. This sequence encodes CASSLEFTIDRGEAFF. Looking up the rest from reference TRBV7-8 and TRBJ1-1 gives the full variable domain: GAGVSQSPRYKVAKRGQDVALRCDPISGHVSLFWYQQALGQGPEFLTYFQNEAQLDKSGLPSDRFFAERPEGSVSTLKIQRTQQEDSAVYLCASSLEFTIDRGEAFFGQGTRLTVV.

The J gene is TRBJ2-3, the V gene TRBV6-6; D possibly corresponds to TRBD1 (6 bases). V lost 6 bases, J lost 2 bases, and 12 bases lay in between. The CDR3 has 14 residues. The V gene's germline CDR1 is MNHNY and CDR2 SVGAGI (reference sequence). The CDR3 nucleotides read TGTGCCAGCAGGCCTGGGACACTCACAGATACGCAGTATTTT. Protein product: CASRPGTLTDTQYF.

The chain employs TRBV19 and TRBJ2-5; 10 nucleotides line up with TRBD1. This CDR3 has 14 residues. J gave up 5 bases and V 5 bases, and 5 bases lay outside the gene matches. In germline, CDR1 is LNHDA, CDR2 SQIVND (reference sequence). DNA of the CDR3: TGTGCCAGTAGTTTGGGACAGGGGTGGGAGACCCAGTACTTC. As protein: CASSLGQGWETQYF.

The rearrangement uses TRBV7-8 and TRBJ2-1, with D unclear. Per germline, CDR1 SGHVS and CDR2 FQNEAQ. CDR3 length equals 12 residues. Trimming removed 1 base from V and 9 bases from J, with 7 bases in between. The CDR3 is CASSLVIIEQFF. The CDR3 DNA sequence: TGTGCCAGCAGCTTAGTCATAATTGAGCAGTTCTTC. The complete variable domain, with remaining parts taken from reference TRBV7-8 and TRBJ2-1, reads GAGVSQSPRYKVAKRGQDVALRCDPISGHVSLFWYQQALGQGPEFLTYFQNEAQLDKSGLPSDRFFAERPEGSVSTLKIQRTQQEDSAVYLCASSLVIIEQFFGPGTRLTVL.

V and J are TRBV15 and TRBJ2-1; possibly TRBD1 or TRBD2 for D (6 bases each). This CDR3 has 16 residues. V lost 1 base, J lost 6 bases, and 16 bases lay in between. Germline V lookup: CDR1 LNHNV, CDR2 YYDKDF (reference sequence). As DNA, the CDR3 is TGTGCCACCAGCAGAGTAGGGTTAGGGGGAGGCAATGAGCAGTTCTTC. Translation: CATSRVGLGGGNEQFF. The whole variable domain, remainder taken from reference TRBV15 and TRBJ2-1, is DAMVIQNPRYQVTQFGKPVTLSCSQTLNHNVMYWYQQKSSQAPKLLFHYYDKDFNNEADTPDNFQSRRPNTSFCFLDIRSPGLGDTAMYLCATSRVGLGGGNEQFFGPGTRLTVL.

The V and J genes are TRBV7-8 and TRBJ2-1; D possibly corresponds to TRBD2 (5 bases). With 5 bases removed from V and 2 bases from J, the gap between germline ends came to 13 bases. This CDR3 has 15 amino acids. The germline V gene has CDR1 SGHVS and CDR2 FQNEAQ. In DNA, the CDR3 is TGTGCCAGCAGCCCCGGACCTAGCCCCTACAATGAGCAGTTCTTC. Protein product: CASSPGPSPYNEQFF.

This clone was seen a handful of times. This clone may be a read error of a much larger clone one base away. The chain employs TRBV2 and TRBJ1-5; D is uncertain. The CDR3 has 13 amino acids. CDR1 and CDR2 from the germline V gene are SNHLY and FYNNEI. V gave up 3 bases and J gave up 0 bases, with 3 bases separating them. The CDR3 loop is CASSDNSNQPQHF. CDR3 sequence (DNA): TGTGCCAGCAGTGATAATAGCAATCAGCCCCAGCATTTT.

J is TRBJ2-7 and V is TRBV13; no firm D call. Looked up from germline, CDR1 is PRHDT and CDR2 is FYEKMQ (reference sequence). Trimming stripped 5 bases from V and 3 bases from J, with 11 bases between. The CDR3 is 13 amino acids. The CDR3 DNA reads TGTGCCAGCAGCCCGTACAACCGCTACGAGCAGTACTTC. Amino acids: CASSPYNRYEQYF.

This clone was detected ten times or more. The V call is TRBV5-4, the J call TRBJ1-4, with D maybe TRBD1 (6 bases). Trimming took off 4 bases at V and 8 bases at J, with 15 bases between the two ends. The CDR3 runs to 14 residues. Germline lookup yields CDR1 SGHNT and CDR2 YYREEE (reference sequence). The CDR3 bases are TGTGCCAGCAGCCCCGGACAGTTTAACGAAAAACTGTTTTTT. It specifies CASSPGQFNEKLFF.

This chain uses TRBV6-5 with TRBJ2-7, with 10 nucleotides matching TRBD2. This CDR3 has 15 amino acids. Trimming took 6 bases from V and 2 from J; bases not matched to a gene: 7. Per the germline V gene, CDR1 is MNHEY and CDR2 is SVGAGI. CDR3 protein: CASSPYSGGTYEQYF. CDR3 bases: TGTGCCAGCAGCCCTTATAGCGGGGGGACCTACGAGCAGTACTTC.

The V and J genes are TRBV5-1 and TRBJ2-2, with 8 bases lining up with TRBD2. The germline V gene encodes CDR1 SGHRS and CDR2 YFSETQ. Trimming took 1 base from V and 8 from J; bases not matched to a gene: 19. This CDR3 is 19 amino acids long. Here the CDR3 reads CASSLNRAGRGPSAGELFF. The CDR3, as DNA: TGCGCCAGCAGCTTGAACAGGGCCGGGAGGGGACCGTCGGCGGGGGAGCTGTTTTTT. Complete variable domain (other parts from reference TRBV5-1 and TRBJ2-2): KAGVTQTPRYLIKTRGQQVTLSCSPISGHRSVSWYQQTPGQGLQFLFEYFSETQRNKGNFPGRFSGRQFSNSRSEMNVSTLELGDSALYLCASSLNRAGRGPSAGELFFGEGSRLTVL.

This clone showed up just once. The chain uses TRBV11-2 and TRBJ2-7; TRBD1 aligns across 7 bases. The CDR3 covers 15 residues. The ends lost 2 bases at V and 3 bases at J; junction bases unmatched: 7. The germline gives CDR1 SGHAT, CDR2 FQNNGV. CDR3 DNA: TGTGCCAGCAGCTTAATCGATCGACAGGGCTACGAGCAGTACTTC. Protein sequence: CASSLIDRQGYEQYF.

The V and J genes are TRBV10-3 and TRBJ2-3; 9 bases agree with TRBD1. Trimming removed 7 bases from V and 4 bases from J; junction bases left unmatched: 6. The germline V gene encodes CDR1 ENHRY and CDR2 SYGVKD. The CDR3 runs to 14 residues. The CDR3 DNA follows: TGTGCCATCAACCCGGGACAGGGAGCAGATACGCAGTATTTT. Translation gives CAINPGQGADTQYF.

This chain joins TRBV2 and TRBJ2-3; D may be TRBD2 (6 bases). Per the germline V gene, CDR1 is SNHLY and CDR2 is FYNNEI. V was clipped by 6 bases and J by 4 bases, with 17 bases between them. This CDR3 is 15 amino acids long. In DNA form, the CDR3 reads TGTGCCAGCAGAATGGCGGGAACCCGGGCAGATACGCAGTATTTT. It is translated as CASRMAGTRADTQYF.

At least ten counts were recorded for this clone. The rearrangement joins TRBV7-9 to TRBJ1-3; the D is unclear. The V gene's germline CDR1 is SEHNR and CDR2 FQNEAQ (reference sequence). The CDR3 length is 12 residues. The V end lost 7 bases, the J end lost 4 bases, and 8 bases lay between the germline ends. CDR3 residues: CASIGEGNTIYF. The CDR3 DNA follows: TGTGCCAGCATTGGGGAGGGAAACACCATATATTTT.

The chain joins TRBV2 to TRBJ2-3; 7 bases are shared with TRBD2. Trimming removed 3 bases from V and 4 bases from J; junction bases left unmatched: 7. This CDR3 contains 15 residues. Germline V gives CDR1 SNHLY, CDR2 FYNNEI. This CDR3 reads CASSEAGVLSDTQYF. The CDR3, as DNA: TGTGCCAGCAGTGAGGCGGGAGTGCTGTCAGATACGCAGTATTTT.

The V call is TRBV6-1, the J call TRBJ1-1, with TRBD1 matching over 7 bases. The CDR3 totals 15 residues. CDR1 is MNHNS and CDR2 is SASEGT in the germline V gene. The J segment lost 0 bases and the V segment lost 10 bases, leaving 11 bases of the junction unmatched. CDR3 sequence reads: CATLSGQVLNTEAFF. The CDR3 nucleotides are TGTGCCACCTTATCAGGACAGGTTTTGAACACTGAAGCTTTCTTT.

The chain links TRBV27 to TRBJ2-5, with 7 bases identical to TRBD1. Germline CDR1 reads MNHEY; CDR2 reads SMNVEV (reference sequence). Trimming took 2 bases from V and 2 from J; bases not matched to a gene: 2. This CDR3 is 14 amino acids long. The DNA for the CDR3 is TGTGCCAGCAGTTTACTGGGACAGCAAGAGACCCAGTACTTC. It encodes CASSLLGQQETQYF.

This clone was seen a few times. V usage is TRBV2 and J usage is TRBJ2-7; D possibly corresponds to TRBD1 (6 bases). V shed 1 base and J shed 3 bases, with 13 bases lying between them. The CDR3 loop spans 15 amino acids. Germline V CDR1 and CDR2: SNHLY, FYNNEI. Here the CDR3 reads CASSEVRDTRYEQYF. CDR3 bases: TGTGCCAGCAGTGAAGTCCGGGACACACGCTACGAGCAGTACTTC.

The genes are TRBV12-2 and TRBJ2-1; the table's TRBD1 call for D was not verified on the DNA. TRBV12-2 is an annotated pseudogene. This CDR3 spans 19 amino acids. The CDR3 DNA follows: TGTGCAAGTCGCTTTTTAGTCCGTGGCCCCGGGACAGCCTACAATGAGCAGTTCTTC. Encoded protein: CASRFLVRGPGTAYNEQFF.

The rearrangement joins TRBV6-1 to TRBJ2-1; D is unclear. With 2 bases removed from V and 8 bases from J, the gap between germline ends came to 7 bases. CDR3 length: 12 amino acids. Germline V gene sequence: CDR1 MNHNS, CDR2 SASEGT. As DNA, the CDR3 is TGTGCCAGCAGTGAAATGGAGTATGAGCAGTTCTTC. Protein product: CASSEMEYEQFF.